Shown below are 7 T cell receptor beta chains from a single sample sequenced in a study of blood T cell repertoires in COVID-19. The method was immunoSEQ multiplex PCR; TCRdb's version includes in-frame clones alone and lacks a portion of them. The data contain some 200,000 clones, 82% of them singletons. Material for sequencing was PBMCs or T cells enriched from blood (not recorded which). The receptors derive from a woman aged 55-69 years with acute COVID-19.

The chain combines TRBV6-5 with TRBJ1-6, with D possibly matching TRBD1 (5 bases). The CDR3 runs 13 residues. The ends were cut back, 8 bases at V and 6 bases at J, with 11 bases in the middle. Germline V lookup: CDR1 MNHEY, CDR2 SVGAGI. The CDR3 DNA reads TGTGCCAGCCGGGGGGGTCGTAATTCACCCCTCCACTTT. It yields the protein CASRGGRNSPLHF.

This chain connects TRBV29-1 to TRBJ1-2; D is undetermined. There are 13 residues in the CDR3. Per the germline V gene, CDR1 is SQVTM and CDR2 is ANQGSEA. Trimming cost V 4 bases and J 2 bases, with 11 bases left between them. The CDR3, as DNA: TGCAGCGTTGCTAGGACGGGAAACTATGGCTACACCTTC. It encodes CSVARTGNYGYTF. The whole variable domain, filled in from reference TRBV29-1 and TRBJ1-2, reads SAVISQKPSRDICQRGTSLTIQCQVDSQVTMMFWYRQQPGQSLTLIATANQGSEATYESGFVIDKFPISRPNLTFSTLTVSNMSPEDSSIYLCSVARTGNYGYTFGSGTRLTVV.

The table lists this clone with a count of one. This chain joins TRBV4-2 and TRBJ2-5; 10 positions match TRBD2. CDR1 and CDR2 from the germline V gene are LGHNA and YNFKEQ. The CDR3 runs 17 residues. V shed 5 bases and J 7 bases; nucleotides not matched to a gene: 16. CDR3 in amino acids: CASSAAGGVAGGGTQYF. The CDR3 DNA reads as TGTGCCAGCAGCGCCGCGGGGGGGGTAGCGGGAGGAGGGACCCAGTACTTC.

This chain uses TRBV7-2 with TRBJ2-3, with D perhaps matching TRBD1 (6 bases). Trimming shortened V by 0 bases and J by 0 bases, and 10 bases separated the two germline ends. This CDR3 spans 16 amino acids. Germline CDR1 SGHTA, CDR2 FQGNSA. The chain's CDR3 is CASSLALGASTDTQYF. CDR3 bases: TGTGCCAGCAGCTTAGCCCTGGGGGCGAGCACAGATACGCAGTATTTT.

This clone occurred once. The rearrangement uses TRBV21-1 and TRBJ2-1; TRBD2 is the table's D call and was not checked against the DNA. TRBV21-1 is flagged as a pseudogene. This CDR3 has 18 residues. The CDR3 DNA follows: TGTGCCAGCAGCAAAGCACTAGCGGGACTAGCGAGCCCGGATGAGCAGTTCTTC. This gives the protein CASSKALAGLASPDEQFF.

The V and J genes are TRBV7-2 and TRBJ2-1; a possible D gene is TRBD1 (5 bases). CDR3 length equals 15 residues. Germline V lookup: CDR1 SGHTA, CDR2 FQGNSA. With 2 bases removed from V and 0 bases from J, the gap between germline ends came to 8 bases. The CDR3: CASSLLQGSYNEQFF. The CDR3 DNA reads TGTGCCAGCAGCTTATTGCAGGGCTCCTACAATGAGCAGTTCTTC.

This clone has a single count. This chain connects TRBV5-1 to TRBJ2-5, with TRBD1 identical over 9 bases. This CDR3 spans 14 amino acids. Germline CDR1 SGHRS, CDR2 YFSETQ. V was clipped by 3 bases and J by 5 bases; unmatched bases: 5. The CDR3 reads CASSSGDRVETQYF. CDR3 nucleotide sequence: TGCGCCAGCAGCTCGGGGGACAGGGTGGAGACCCAGTACTTC. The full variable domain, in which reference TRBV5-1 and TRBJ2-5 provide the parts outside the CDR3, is KAGVTQTPRYLIKTRGQQVTLSCSPISGHRSVSWYQQTPGQGLQFLFEYFSETQRNKGNFPGRFSGRQFSNSRSEMNVSTLELGDSALYLCASSSGDRVETQYFGPGTRLLVL.